This T cell receptor beta chain was documented in a study of cytomegalovirus exposure and HLA in healthy donors. About the study: Genetic ancestry analysis placed under 90% of the roughly 400 donors that were genotyped in the Caucasian-associated cluster.

As for this clone: Its antigen remains unknown.

Vbeta (60) and Jbeta (13) primers were used in the PCR. Method: immunoSEQ multiplex PCR; TCRdb's copy keeps in-frame clones and lacks some. With roughly 110,000 clones in the sample, the ten largest clones hold 6.8%. The CDR3 extends over 17 amino acids. Germline V gene data show CDR1 as MDHEN and CDR2 as SYDVKM. V was pared by 6 bases and J by 5 bases, with 10 bases of the junction left unmatched. Findings and limits, study-wide: With further analysis later on, most CMV-associated TCR beta chains appeared HLA-restricted.

The V call is TRBV28, the J call TRBJ2-1; 13 bases are a match to TRBD2. The material sequenced was PBMCs. This clonotype was obtained from a man between 40 and 49 years old in good health and CMV-seropositive. The CDR3 DNA follows: TGTGCCAGCAGAAGCGAACGGACTAGCGGGAGTCACAATGAGCAGTTCTTC. It translates to CASRSERTSGSHNEQFF.